The 27 T cell receptor beta chains below all came from one sample that was sequenced in a study of glioma-infiltrating T cells. TCR alpha and beta CDR3 regions were amplified from RNA using iRepertoire nested multiplex PCR. TCRdb passed the multiplex PCR reads through MiXCR, listing each CDR3 protein once. The sample yields about 44,000 distinct CDR3 sequences, about a fifth seen once. Sequencing input: glioma tissue, nonneoplastic brain tissue, or PBMCs (not recorded which). These TCRs come from a human donor with low-grade glioma or glioblastoma, undergoing nonglioma brain surgery, or in good health (not recorded which).

This clonotype has ten or more counts. CDR3 DNA sequence: TGTGCCAGCAGCGTAGCGTGGGGAGATACGCAGTATTTT. Translating gives CASSVAWGDTQYF. The chain uses TRBV9 and TRBJ2-3; D gene unclear. Per the germline V gene, CDR1 is SGDLS and CDR2 is YYNGEE. V was cut by 0 bases and J by 5 bases, with 7 bases left in between. CDR3 length: 13 amino acids.

The chain recombines TRBV4-1 with TRBJ2-5; D might be TRBD2 (6 bases). Germline lookup yields CDR1 MGHRA and CDR2 YSYEKL. V was cut by 8 bases and J by 1 base, with 11 bases left in between. The CDR3 loop spans 13 amino acids. The CDR3 DNA reads as TGCGCCAGCGTTGGAGGGTTCCAAGAGACCCAGTACTTC. The encoded protein is CASVGGFQETQYF.

The rearrangement links TRBV20-1 to TRBJ1-4; no clear D gene. V lost 3 bases and J lost 12, with 11 bases in between. CDR3 size: 11 residues. Germline V gene sequence: CDR1 DFQATT, CDR2 SNEGSKA (reference sequence). The CDR3 reads CSARGIKQLFF. CDR3 bases: TGCAGTGCTAGGGGGATTAAACAACTGTTTTTT.

A single count supports this clonotype. The chain recombines TRBV20-1 with TRBJ1-5; TRBD1 might be the D (6 bases). Germline V CDR1 and CDR2: DFQATT, SNEGSKA (reference sequence). This CDR3 has 14 amino acids. DNA of the CDR3: TGCAGCGCAAGGGGGGCAGAAAACAATCAGCCCCAGCATTTT. Translation: CSARGAENNQPQHF.

Concerning this clonotype itself: A read error may be the cause here, since a much bigger clone is one base away. The chain recombines TRBV18 with TRBJ1-2; D remains ambiguous. The germline CDR1 and CDR2 sequences are KGHSH and LQKENI. V was trimmed by 5 bases and J by 8 bases, leaving 15 bases between them. The length of the CDR3 is 13 residues. The CDR3 DNA sequence: TGTGCCAGCTCAAACGACTGGGCTAGAGGCTACACCTTC. Translated, it gives CASSNDWARGYTF.

This clonotype was found a few times. The V gene is TRBV29-1, the J gene TRBJ2-1; no clear D. This CDR3 is built from 12 residues. Trimming shortened V by 6 bases and J by 4 bases, and 10 bases separated the two germline ends. Germline-derived CDR1 and CDR2 are SQVTM and ANQGSEA. CDR3 region: CSVKGGYNEQFF. The CDR3 DNA reads as TGCAGCGTCAAGGGCGGTTACAATGAGCAGTTCTTC.

This clonotype was counted many times. The chain carries TRBV4-1 and TRBJ2-3; D uncertain. CDR1 is MGHRA, CDR2 YSYEKL, per germline. This CDR3 spans 14 amino acids. With 1 base removed from V and 1 base from J, the gap between germline ends came to 6 bases. CDR3 region: CASSQAYGTDTQYF. CDR3 bases: TGCGCCAGCAGCCAAGCGTATGGCACAGATACGCAGTATTTT.

Many counts were recorded for this clonotype. The rearrangement links TRBV12-3 or TRBV12-4 to TRBJ1-2; 7 bases are shared with TRBD1. The CDR3 sequence is 15 residues long. The junction had 8 bases not matched to a gene; V was cut back by 3 bases and J by 4 bases. Here the CDR3 DNA reads TGTGCCAGCAGTTTCAGAGTGACAGGGCCCTATGGCTACACCTTC. Protein product: CASSFRVTGPYGYTF.

This clonotype came up once. A junction end diverges from the germline sequence, so it may reflect a read error. CDR3 region: CGVEFGSTDTQYF. The DNA for the CDR3 is TGCGGCGTTGAGTTCGGAAGCACAGATACGCAGTATTTT. This chain joins TRBV29-1 and TRBJ2-3, with unresolved D. The CDR3 is made up of 13 amino acids. Looked up from germline, CDR1 is SQVTM and CDR2 is ANQGSEA.

The chain is built from TRBV12-3 or TRBV12-4 and TRBJ2-6; a weak D match, TRBD1 (6 bases). This CDR3 region has 19 residues. Trimming removed 3 bases at V and 4 bases at J, with 22 bases between. The DNA of the CDR3 is TGTGCCAGCAGTTTCCGGACAGCCAGTCTTAAGGCGGGGGCCAACGTCCTGACTTTC. Its protein product is CASSFRTASLKAGANVLTF.

Comment on this clonotype: A much larger clone lies a single base off, so this may be a read error. The V and J genes are TRBV19 and TRBJ2-7; 13 nucleotides line up with TRBD2. CDR1 LNHDA and CDR2 SQIVND come from the germline V gene (reference sequence). The V and J ends lost 3 bases and 3 bases, in that order; junction bases with no gene match: 5. This CDR3 spans 16 amino acids. DNA for the CDR3: TGTGCCAGTAGTATGGGACTAGCGGGACCCAGCTACGAGCAGTACTTC. Its translation is CASSMGLAGPSYEQYF.

This clonotype was counted ten times or more. V usage is TRBV10-3 and J usage is TRBJ1-1, with 7 bases fitting TRBD1. Looked up from germline, CDR1 is ENHRY and CDR2 is SYGVKD. The CDR3 has 12 residues. Losses at the gene ends were 10 bases for V and 3 bases for J; bases not matched to a gene: 5. The CDR3 region has the DNA TGTGCCACCGGGACAGTCGACACTGAAGCTTTCTTT. It encodes CATGTVDTEAFF.

The rearrangement joins TRBV5-6 to TRBJ2-7; TRBD2 agrees at 11 bases. The CDR3 is 16 amino acids. V was pared by 4 bases and J by 1 base, with 7 bases of the junction left unmatched. Germline values: CDR1 SGHDT, CDR2 YYEEEE. In DNA form, the CDR3 reads TGTGCCAGCAGCCAAGGACTAGCGGGTTTTTCCTACGAGCAGTACTTC. Its translation is CASSQGLAGFSYEQYF. The full variable domain, its missing parts supplied by reference TRBV5-6 and TRBJ2-7, is DAGVTQSPTHLIKTRGQQVTLRCSPKSGHDTVSWYQQALGQGPQFIFQYYEEEERQRGNFPDRFSGHQFPNYSSELNVNALLLGDSALYLCASSQGLAGFSYEQYFGPGTRLTVT.

The table lists this clonotype with many counts. V gene TRBV4-1 combines with J gene TRBJ1-5; D remains ambiguous. In germline, CDR1 is MGHRA, CDR2 YSYEKL. Trimming took off 0 bases at V and 7 bases at J, with 16 bases between the two ends. The CDR3 length is 16 residues. This CDR3 reads CASSQDARAPIQPQHF. The CDR3 coding sequence is TGCGCCAGCAGCCAAGATGCGAGGGCGCCAATCCAGCCCCAGCATTTT.

The sample holds one count of this clonotype. Given a much more abundant clone one base away, this may be a read error. The chain combines TRBV5-4 with TRBJ2-1; weak D call: TRBD1 (6 bases). Germline-derived CDR1 and CDR2 are SGHNT and YYREEE (reference sequence). The CDR3 is made up of 15 amino acids. Trimming pared 4 bases from V and 8 bases from J, leaving 19 bases between. The DNA of the CDR3 is TGTGCCAGCAGCCCCGCCTCGACAGGCAGCCATGAGCAGTTCTTC. Translating it yields CASSPASTGSHEQFF.

Many counts were recorded for this clonotype. The V call is TRBV7-6, the J call TRBJ2-7; 10 bases line up with TRBD2. In germline, CDR1 is SGHVS, CDR2 FNYEAQ. V lost 5 bases and J lost 7; bases outside the gene matches: 5. There are 13 residues in the CDR3. This CDR3 is CASSPGLAREQYF. The CDR3 DNA sequence: TGTGCCAGCAGCCCGGGACTAGCGAGAGAGCAGTACTTC.

A word on this clonotype: This may stem from a read error, because a much larger clone lies one nucleotide away. As the CDR3 is not closed by the conserved phenylalanine or tryptophan, this likely results from a read error. The chain links TRBV4-1 to TRBJ2-7; tentative D call: TRBD2 (6 bases). V shed 5 bases and J shed 5 bases, with 13 bases lying between them. The CDR3 runs 13 residues. Germline CDR1 is MGHRA and CDR2 is YSYEKL. DNA of the CDR3: TGCGCCAGCAGCTGGGGCGGGAAGGACGAGCAGTACCTC. Translated, it gives CASSWGGKDEQYL.

This clonotype was observed at least ten times. The chain uses TRBV7-8 and TRBJ1-1, with D unclear. Germline V lookup: CDR1 SGHVS, CDR2 FQNEAQ. V was trimmed by 5 bases and J by 4 bases, leaving 14 bases between them. The CDR3 runs 14 residues. The CDR3 sequence is CASSPGPTATEAFF. The CDR3 DNA sequence: TGTGCCAGCAGCCCAGGACCGACCGCCACTGAAGCTTTCTTT. The entire variable domain, with the rest obtained from reference TRBV7-8 and TRBJ1-1, is as follows: GAGVSQSPRYKVAKRGQDVALRCDPISGHVSLFWYQQALGQGPEFLTYFQNEAQLDKSGLPSDRFFAERPEGSVSTLKIQRTQQEDSAVYLCASSPGPTATEAFFGQGTRLTVV.

A single count supports this clonotype. The chain links TRBV12-5 to TRBJ2-7; D tentatively fits TRBD1 or TRBD2 (5 bases each). CDR1 and CDR2 from the germline V gene are LGHNT and FRNRAP. CDR3 length equals 14 residues. Trimming took off 3 bases at V and 1 base at J, with 10 bases between the two ends. The CDR3 sequence: CASGLPGTSYEQYF. In DNA form, the CDR3 reads TGTGCTAGTGGTTTACCCGGGACGTCCTACGAGCAGTACTTC.

This sequence joins TRBV27 and TRBJ2-3, with D possibly being TRBD2 (6 bases). V was trimmed by 5 bases and J by 6 bases, leaving 21 bases between them. CDR3 length equals 16 residues. From germline, CDR1 is MNHEY and CDR2 SMNVEV (reference sequence). Here the CDR3 reads CASSPSMAGKRDTQYF. The CDR3 bases are TGTGCCAGCAGTCCTTCCATGGCGGGGAAGAGGGATACGCAGTATTTT.

This clonotype was counted many times. This chain joins TRBV6-1 and TRBJ2-1; 7 bases agree with TRBD1. This CDR3 has 15 residues. Germline CDR1 MNHNS, CDR2 SASEGT. V gave up 5 bases and J gave up 0 bases; unmatched junction bases: 4. CDR3 coding DNA: TGTGCCAGCAGTCCGGACAGGAACTCCTACAATGAGCAGTTCTTC. Translation gives CASSPDRNSYNEQFF.

This clonotype was detected ten times or more. The chain recombines TRBV20-1 with TRBJ2-7, with 8 bases lining up with TRBD2. V dropped 1 base and J dropped 4; count of bases not matched to a gene: 6. Germline V gene lookup returns CDR1 DFQATT and CDR2 SNEGSKA (reference sequence). The CDR3 runs to 14 residues. CDR3 nucleotide sequence: TGCAGTGCTAGAGTAAGCGGGAGTAGTTACGAGCAGTACTTC. Amino acid sequence: CSARVSGSSYEQYF.

This clonotype has just a few counts. The gene calls are TRBV6-4 and TRBJ2-3, with 13 positions matching TRBD2. Germline V gene data show CDR1 as MRHNA and CDR2 as SNTAGT. The CDR3 totals 17 residues. The ends lost 5 bases at V and 2 bases at J; junction bases unmatched: 7. For the CDR3, the DNA is TGTGCCAGCAGTCCCGGGACTAGCGGGGCCCCCACAGATACGCAGTATTTT. It yields the protein CASSPGTSGAPTDTQYF.

Many counts were recorded for this clonotype. The chain has TRBV24-1 and TRBJ2-3; no clear D gene. Trimming removed 4 bases from V and 6 bases from J, with 10 bases in between. This CDR3 has 13 residues. Germline CDR1 and CDR2: KGHDR and SFDVKD. CDR3 residues: CATSDLPWDTQYF. The CDR3 bases are TGTGCCACCAGTGACCTTCCGTGGGATACGCAGTATTTT.

In its sample, this clonotype was seen many times. J is TRBJ2-5 and V is TRBV3-1, with D unclear. V gave up 2 bases and J gave up 2 bases, with 9 bases separating them. Germline CDR1 LGHDT, CDR2 YNNKEL (reference sequence). CDR3 length: 14 amino acids. CDR3 amino acids: CASSQSKAQETQYF. CDR3 sequence (DNA): TGTGCCAGCAGCCAATCGAAGGCACAAGAGACCCAGTACTTC.

This clonotype showed up many times. The chain carries TRBV7-2 and TRBJ2-3; D uncertain. Trimming left V 4 bases short and J 1 base short, with 12 bases between. Germline assignment: CDR1 SGHTA and CDR2 FQGNSA. The CDR3 contains 15 residues. In nucleotides, the CDR3 is TGTGCCAGCAGCTACGGCCTTTCGGGCACAGATACGCAGTATTTT. This codes for CASSYGLSGTDTQYF.

This clonotype has a count of ten or more. The rearrangement links TRBV6-1 to TRBJ2-3, with 10 bases matching TRBD2. The CDR3 extends over 15 amino acids. Germline V gives CDR1 MNHNS, CDR2 SASEGT. Trimming at V came to 6 bases and at J to 1 base, leaving 4 bases not matched to a gene. For the CDR3, the DNA is TGTGCCAGCAGAAATCTAGCGGGGGGCACAGATACGCAGTATTTT. Amino acids: CASRNLAGGTDTQYF.